The source of this T cell receptor (beta chain) is a study of blood T cell repertoires in COVID-19. Study as a whole: Sample material is recorded as cDNA or gDNA derived from T cells, B-cell-depleted T cells, or PBMCs.

The CDR3 is made up of 13 amino acids. V lost 3 bases to trimming and J lost 8 bases, with 11 bases between them. The germline gives CDR1 LNHDA, CDR2 SQIVND (reference sequence). The data were produced by immunoSEQ multiplex PCR, yet TCRdb's version contains in-frame clones alone and is incomplete. The repertoire holds under 250,000 clones, with 90% to 95% as singletons. This clonotype was obtained from a man younger than 45 with acute or convalescent COVID-19. Sample: peripheral blood. The V call is TRBV19, the J call TRBJ2-1; the D gene is possibly TRBD1 (6 bases). The CDR3 loop reads CASSMAAGDEQFF. The CDR3 nucleotides read TGTGCCAGTAGTATGGCGGCAGGGGATGAGCAGTTCTTC.